Given below is one T cell receptor beta chain in context. CDR1 MNHEY and CDR2 SMNVEV come from the germline V gene (reference sequence). Trimming stripped 6 bases from V and 7 bases from J, with 13 bases between. This CDR3 spans 13 amino acids. Here immunoSEQ multiplex PCR was the method, and the copy in TCRdb shows in-frame clones only, minus some. The sample holds about 100,000 clones, about 85% seen once. The data stem from a study of T cell responses to AZD1222 COVID-19 vaccine. The sequence was collected from an adult in good health. The chain employs TRBV27 and TRBJ2-1, with a weak D call TRBD2 (5 bases). The sequenced sample was peripheral blood, obtained on day 0 of AZD1222 vaccination. In DNA, the CDR3 is TGTGCCAGCAGCCCCCCTAGCAGAAATGAGCAGTTCTTC. This translates into CASSPPSRNEQFF.